Listed below are T cell receptor beta chains from one sample, sequenced in a study of cytomegalovirus exposure and HLA in healthy donors. Sequencing used immunoSEQ multiplex PCR; TCRdb keeps in-frame clones, though not all of them. Seen here are about 170,000 clones, around 84% observed once, and the top ten hold over 2.5%. The source material was PBMCs. The receptors derive from a man aged 30 to 39 in good health and CMV-seropositive. Each CDR3 is given with its conserved first and last residue. A D gene is named only where the DNA matches it firmly. Size tells how often a clone was seen (once, few, many) or the class of an expanded clone, and some rows leave it out.

v_call	clone_size	j_call	d_call	cdr3_aa	cdr3_nt
TRBV18	few	TRBJ1-1	TRBD1	CASSQFDRVGEAFF	TGTGCCAGCTCACAATTCGACAGGGTAGGTGAAGCTTTCTTT
TRBV5-1	.	TRBJ2-1	TRBD2	CASSLGVTSGHNEQFF	TGCGCCAGCAGCTTGGGAGTGACTAGCGGTCACAATGAGCAGTTCTTC
TRBV11-2	.	TRBJ2-5	TRBD2	CASSLVGGGFWETQYF	TGTGCCAGCAGCTTAGTTGGCGGGGGATTCTGGGAGACCCAGTACTTC
TRBV7-2	.	TRBJ2-1	.	CASRSLLGASYNEQFF	TGTGCCAGCAGGTCCCTCTTGGGCGCCTCCTACAATGAGCAGTTCTTC
TRBV11-3	.	TRBJ1-1	.	CASSLNQGQTRTFF	TGTGCCAGCAGCTTAAATCAGGGCCAGACTCGTACTTTCTTT
TRBV5-1	.	TRBJ2-7	.	CASSPNNPVTYEQYF	TGCGCCAGCAGCCCGAATAATCCGGTCACCTACGAGCAGTACTTC
TRBV19	.	TRBJ2-5	TRBD1	CASSTSGGEKTQYF	TGTGCCAGTAGTACCTCAGGGGGCGAAAAGACCCAGTACTTC
TRBV14	once	TRBJ2-3	.	CASSQRGRDASLTDTQYF	TGTGCCAGCAGCCAACGTGGCAGAGATGCTAGCTTGACAGATACGCAGTATTTT
TRBV4-3	medium-sized	TRBJ2-6	.	CASSQDAGSGANVLTF	TGCGCCAGCAGCCAAGATGCGGGCTCTGGGGCCAACGTCCTGACTTTC
TRBV11-1	once	TRBJ2-5	.	CASAMYASPSQYF	TGTGCCAGCGCTATGTACGCGTCCCCAAGCCAGTACTTC
TRBV29-1	.	TRBJ2-7	.	CSVEEDSRDEQYF	TGCAGCGTTGAAGAGGACAGCAGGGACGAGCAGTACTTC
TRBV6-5	few	TRBJ1-4	.	CASSRGRTNEKLFF	TGTGCCAGCAGCCGAGGGCGAACTAATGAAAAACTGTTTTTT
TRBV5-1	.	TRBJ2-1	TRBD2	CASTPGGGYSYNEQFF	TGCGCCAGCACCCCGGGAGGGGGGTACTCCTACAATGAGCAGTTCTTC
TRBV5-4	.	TRBJ2-1	.	CASSGADGEQFF	TGTGCCAGCAGCGGGGCGGACGGTGAGCAGTTCTTC
TRBV5-5	once	TRBJ2-5	TRBD1	CASSQGQWAQETQYF	TGTGCCAGCAGCCAGGGACAGTGGGCGCAAGAGACCCAGTACTTC
TRBV6-5	.	TRBJ2-5	TRBD2	CASSASGTTGETQYF	TGTGCCAGCAGTGCATCCGGGACTACAGGAGAGACCCAGTACTTC